This entry lists 13 T cell receptor beta chains sequenced from one sample in a study of CD4 T cells in relation to SARS-CoV-2 and coronaviruses. The data were produced by immunoSEQ multiplex PCR, yet TCRdb's version contains in-frame clones alone and is incomplete. The repertoire holds tens of thousands of clones, roughly nine tenths seen once, with roughly 0.4% in the top ten. The sample was naive CD4+ T cells from PBMCs. Subset of the sample: naive CD4+ T cells isolated by negative enrichment. These receptors came from an adult with COVID-19.

The rearrangement links TRBV10-3 to TRBJ2-7; D ambiguous. CDR3 size: 11 residues. Trimming left V 3 bases short and J 3 bases short, with 3 bases between. Germline CDR1 is ENHRY and CDR2 is SYGVKD. The CDR3: CAISEDYEQYF. The CDR3 DNA follows: TGTGCCATCAGTGAAGACTACGAGCAGTACTTC.

The V call is TRBV11-2, the J call TRBJ2-2, with 8 bases identical to TRBD2. Germline V gene sequence: CDR1 SGHAT, CDR2 FQNNGV. This CDR3 has 15 amino acids. Trimming took 5 bases from V and 4 from J; bases not matched to a gene: 6. CDR3 residues: CASSPLAGPTGELFF. DNA for the CDR3: TGTGCCAGCAGCCCGTTAGCGGGACCCACCGGGGAGCTGTTTTTT.

The chain has TRBV10-3 and TRBJ1-1; perhaps TRBD1 as D (5 bases). V lost 3 bases to trimming and J lost 3 bases, with 14 bases between them. This CDR3 comprises 15 residues. CDR1 and CDR2 from the germline V gene are ENHRY and SYGVKD. CDR3 region: CAISDPGRADTEAFF. The CDR3, as DNA: TGTGCCATCAGTGACCCAGGGCGGGCGGACACTGAAGCTTTCTTT.

The chain employs TRBV2 and TRBJ2-1; TRBD2 matches at 7 bases. Germline V gene sequence: CDR1 SNHLY, CDR2 FYNNEI. The trim removed 10 bases at V and 9 bases at J, leaving 9 bases unmatched. The CDR3 is 12 amino acids. The CDR3 DNA sequence: TGTGCCACCGGTAGCGGGTCTGGTGAGCAGTTCTTC. Its translation: CATGSGSGEQFF. Combining the CDR3 with reference TRBV2 and TRBJ2-1 gives the whole variable domain EPEVTQTPSHQVTQMGQEVILRCVPISNHLYFYWYRQILGQKVEFLVSFYNNEISEKSEIFDDQFSVERPDGSNFTLKIRSTKLEDSAMYFCATGSGSGEQFFGPGTRLTVL.

In DNA, the CDR3 is TGTGCCAGCGGAAGAGGTTTTGAGCAGTTCTTC. Its protein product is CASGRGFEQFF. The chain has TRBV6-5 and TRBJ2-1; D remains unclear. The V gene lost 8 bases and the J gene lost 9 bases, with 11 bases spanning the gap. The CDR3 consists of 11 residues. Germline V gives CDR1 MNHEY, CDR2 SVGAGI.

The chain links TRBV11-2 to TRBJ1-6, with a possible D match to TRBD1 (5 bases). V lost 5 bases, J lost 11 bases, and 13 bases lay in between. Germline-derived CDR1 and CDR2 are SGHAT and FQNNGV. The CDR3 sequence is 13 residues long. CDR3 amino acids: CASSRRDFPPLHF. For the CDR3, the DNA is TGTGCCAGCAGCCGCAGGGACTTTCCACCCCTCCACTTT.

V usage is TRBV5-1 and J usage is TRBJ2-5; D is undetermined. CDR3 length equals 14 residues. Trimming removed 4 bases at V and 3 bases at J, with 13 bases between. CDR1 is SGHRS, CDR2 YFSETQ, per germline. CDR3 in amino acids: CASSPSALKETQYF. Here the CDR3 DNA reads TGCGCCAGCAGCCCGTCCGCCCTGAAAGAGACCCAGTACTTC.

The rearrangement uses TRBV6-2 or TRBV6-3 and TRBJ2-1, with 8 positions matching TRBD2. V shed 8 bases, J shed 6 bases, and the junction held 12 bases outside the gene matches. This CDR3 contains 15 residues. Germline V gives CDR1 MNHEY, CDR2 SVGEGT. The CDR3 here is CASRREGIWGNEQFF. The CDR3 DNA is TGTGCCAGCCGCCGGGAGGGAATATGGGGCAATGAGCAGTTCTTC.

The chain is built from TRBV2 and TRBJ2-3; no clear D gene. With 6 bases removed from V and 2 bases from J, the gap between germline ends came to 12 bases. The germline CDR1 and CDR2 sequences are SNHLY and FYNNEI. This CDR3 region has 14 residues. The CDR3 loop reads CASRVTLDTDTQYF. The CDR3 DNA is TGTGCCAGCAGGGTGACTTTGGACACAGATACGCAGTATTTT.

The sample holds one count of this clone. CDR3 loop: CASSPGTSGRPGSKNIQYF. DNA of the CDR3: TGTGCCAGCAGCCCCGGGACTAGCGGGAGGCCCGGGTCCAAAAACATTCAGTACTTC. This chain links TRBV2 with TRBJ2-4, with TRBD2 matching over 15 bases. CDR3 length: 19 residues. Germline CDR1 is SNHLY and CDR2 is FYNNEI. V lost 6 bases to trimming and J lost 2 bases; unmatched junction nucleotides: 11.

The J gene is TRBJ2-4, the V gene TRBV7-9; D perhaps matches TRBD1 (5 bases). From germline, CDR1 is SEHNR and CDR2 FQNEAQ (reference sequence). V was clipped by 2 bases and J by 2 bases, with 16 bases between them. CDR3 size: 17 residues. DNA of the CDR3: TGTGCCAGCAGCTTATATAATAGGGGTTTTACCAAAAACATTCAGTACTTC. Translated: CASSLYNRGFTKNIQYF.

This chain links TRBV3-1 (or the pseudogene TRBV3-2) with TRBJ1-4; TRBD1 matches 7 bases. The CDR3 contains 14 residues. Trimming cost V 4 bases and J 7 bases; bases outside gene matches: 6. Germline V CDR1 and CDR2: LGHDT, YNNKEL (reference sequence). The CDR3 DNA reads TGTGCCAGCAGCCTACGGACAGGTGGTGAAAAACTGTTTTTT. It is translated as CASSLRTGGEKLFF.

The chain recombines TRBV18 with TRBJ2-7; a weak D match, TRBD2 (7 bases). V shed 3 bases and J shed 5 bases, with 17 bases lying between them. There are 15 residues in the CDR3. Germline V gene lookup returns CDR1 KGHSH and CDR2 LQKENI. The CDR3 bases are TGTGCCAGCTCACCCCAGGGCGGGGGCTTTAACGAGCAGTACTTC. It specifies CASSPQGGGFNEQYF. The full variable domain, its missing parts supplied by reference TRBV18 and TRBJ2-7, is NAGVMQNPRHLVRRRGQEARLRCSPMKGHSHVYWYRQLPEEGLKFMVYLQKENIIDESGMPKERFSAEFPKEGPSILRIQQVVRGDSAAYFCASSPQGGGFNEQYFGPGTRLTVT.